This TCR beta chain was profiled in a study of CD4 T cells in relation to SARS-CoV-2 and coronaviruses (dated by TCRdb to 2020 to 2022). For the study in its entirety: The ViraFEST assay cultured PBMCs with antigen for more than eight days, then sequenced TCR beta CDR3s to find antigen-specific clonal expansions. An HIV-1 Nef peptide pool or a no-peptide culture served as the negative reference condition. Using patient-derived lymphoblastoid cell lines, the shared crossreactive spike epitopes were mapped to their HLA restriction. At the level of individual TCR clonotypes, the study evaluated whether memory CD4+ T cells crossreact between the spike proteins of SARS-CoV-2 and those of common cold coronaviruses. Samples from three pre-COVID donors and the naive versus memory experiments were sequenced with the Adaptive Biotechnologies TCR-sequencing kit; other data were Illumina-based. For other donors in the study, expansion assays were sequenced with a different, Illumina-based TCR-beta assay. The paper's findings and limits, for the study overall: Around three fifths of donors had memory CD4+ clonotypes that crossrecognized SARS-CoV-2 and at least one common cold coronavirus spike. Small numbers of patients and of tested TCRs were a limitation of the study. Crossreactive clones showed significantly weaker SARS-CoV-2-driven expansion than monoreactive clones, consistent with antigenic imprinting. Because the crossreactivity analysis focused on spike protein, crossreactivity against other viral proteins was not assessed. Because no donor provided both pre-pandemic and post-infection samples, tracing the source of pre-existing responses was limited.

CD4+ T cells from unexposed donors were collected before the COVID-19 pandemic (2011-2018). Following 10 days of culture, the EasySep CD4+ T cell isolation kit was used to isolate CD4+ T cells. As far as cell numbers permitted, CD4+ T cells from unexposed donors were tested for reactivity against SARS-CoV-2 S and N as well as four spike pools from common cold coronaviruses. Each well held roughly 2.1 million PBMCs cultured in IMDM containing 5% human AB serum and approximately 9 IU/ml IL-2. Half of the culture medium was replaced with fresh IL-2-containing medium on days 3 and 7. In general, every peptide culture condition was set up in three replicate wells. The leukapheresis product for the unexposed donors was obtained through commercial purchase. Ficoll-Paque PLUS gradient centrifugation was used to isolate PBMCs from leukapheresis product or whole blood. The PBMCs went either fresh into the expansion assay or into cryopreservation at -140 degrees C. The QIAamp Micro DNA Kit was used to extract genomic DNA from the CD4+ T cells.

The library was generated by the immunoSEQ multiplex PCR assay. Per the original workflow: During preprocessing, nonproductive sequences were removed, as were CDR3s that did not start with C, did not end with F or W, or were shorter than 7 amino acids. Antigen-specific clonotypes were called with the MANAFEST web app on the basis of expansion relative to the reference and to other culture wells. A clone counted as positive if significantly expanded in 2 of 3 replicate wells versus the reference culture at FDR below 0.05. For a clone to be considered positive, significant expansion relative to all other tandem wells and an odds ratio above 5 were also required. CDR3 homology was quantified as pairwise Levenshtein distance, calculated with the stringdist R package after three terminal residues were trimmed from each end. Imported from immuneACCESS, the table was reduced by TCRdb to in-frame sequences with V and J called. These copies leave out some clones; in studies compared against another copy, an unresolved V gene accounts for under half, and the cause of the remainder is not known. That table gives V, J and clone size, and the DNA gave D and trimming. The sample yields 31,000 or so clones; about two thirds were counted once. Over 9% of the sample rests with the top ten.

This clone was detected a few times. This clone's antigen is unknown. The sample holds no much larger clone one base away, and base qualities are not on file. This TCR was recovered from a human donor in good health. Sequencing was performed on CD4+ T cells from PBMCs, cultured in vitro.

The DNA is as follows: TGTGCCAGCAGCGCTTACGGGGGCCACTCGAACACTGAAGCTTTCTTT. This yields the protein CASSAYGGHSNTEAFF. The sequence joins TRBV7-9 to TRBJ1-1, with TRBD1 as a weak D call on 6 bases. CDR1 and CDR2 are drawn from the germline V gene (reference sequence): SEHNR, FQNEAQ. CDR3 length: 16 amino acids, cysteine to phenylalanine. Here the CDR3 DNA is all that survives: 48 bases in frame from base 1. V lost 5 bases and J lost 1 base; the stretch between them is 17 bases long.